The rows below give T cell receptor beta chains drawn from one sample of a study of T cells in localized non-small cell lung cancer. Measured with immunoSEQ multiplex PCR; TCRdb has only the in-frame clones, and not every one. Of about 77,000 clones in the sample, more than 75% were seen once. The input for sequencing was peripheral blood, taken before any cancer treatment. These receptors originate from a woman aged 35 to 69 with stage I squamous cell lung carcinoma. The CDR3 runs from the conserved cysteine through the conserved F or W. A D gene is named only where the DNA matches it firmly. Only part of the rows carry a size: once, few, many, or a class if the clone is expanded.

d_gene | j_gene | abundance | v_gene | CDR3nt | CDR3aa
TRBD1 | TRBJ1-4 | - | TRBV6-1 | TGTGCCAGCATGAAGGGGGCTGGCATTAATGAAAAACTGTTTTTT | CASMKGAGINEKLFF
- | TRBJ1-4 | - | TRBV29-1 | TGCAGCGTTGAAGGGGGGGAGGGTAATGAAAAACTGTTTTTT | CSVEGGEGNEKLFF
- | TRBJ1-4 | - | TRBV21-1 | TGTGCCAGCATCCCGAGACACCGGGAGAAGGAAAAACTGTTTTTT | CASIPRHREKEKLFF
- | TRBJ1-2 | - | TRBV19 | TGTGCCAGTACCCCCTCGAGGGGGGGTGAAAGTATGATCGATGGCTACACCTTC | CASTPSRGGESMIDGYTF
- | TRBJ1-3 | - | TRBV9 | TGTGCCAGCAGCGTAGGTGGAAACACCATATATTTT | CASSVGGNTIYF
- | TRBJ2-4 | - | TRBV6-5 | TGTGCCAGCAGTTACGATCTGGGGATGGCCAAAAACATTCAGTACTTC | CASSYDLGMAKNIQYF
TRBD1 | TRBJ1-5 | - | TRBV19 | TGTGCCAGTAGTATCCAAAACAGGGGGGGACAGCCCCAGCATTTT | CASSIQNRGGQPQHF
- | TRBJ2-5 | once | TRBV4-1 | TGCGCCAGCAGCCAAGACGTATCAAGGGGTGTGGAGACCCAGTACTTC | CASSQDVSRGVETQYF
- | TRBJ1-3 | - | TRBV7-9 | TGTGCCAGCCCCTCCGACTGGGGACTTGGAAACACCATATATTTT | CASPSDWGLGNTIYF
- | TRBJ1-1 | - | TRBV7-8 | TGTGCCAGCAGCCGCTATGAACTCCGGCCGGAAGCTTTCTTT | CASSRYELRPEAFF
- | TRBJ1-1 | - | TRBV6-5 | TGTGCCAGCAGTTACTCGAGGGGCAGCTTCACTGAAGCTTTCTTT | CASSYSRGSFTEAFF
- | TRBJ1-4 | - | TRBV2 | TGTGCCAGCAGCAAGACAACAACTAATGAAAAACTGTTTTTT | CASSKTTTNEKLFF
- | TRBJ2-7 | - | TRBV29-1 | TGCAGCGTCTACCCCCCAGTCCCCTACGAGCAGTACTTC | CSVYPPVPYEQYF
- | TRBJ1-1 | - | TRBV6-1 | TGTGCCAGCAGCGGGACTCCGAACACTGAAGCTTTCTTT | CASSGTPNTEAFF
TRBD1 | TRBJ1-1 | - | TRBV19 | TGTGCCAGTAGTCCTTCGACAGGGGCTATGAACACTGAAGCTTTCTTT | CASSPSTGAMNTEAFF
- | TRBJ2-5 | - | TRBV5-1 | TGCGCCAGCAGCTTGGGTGGGGAAGTGGAGACCCAGTACTTC | CASSLGGEVETQYF
TRBD1 | TRBJ2-5 | once | TRBV4-2 | TGTGCCAGCAGCCGGTACCGGGACAGGGGCGAGACCCAGTACTTC | CASSRYRDRGETQYF
TRBD2 | TRBJ2-3 | - | TRBV2 | TGTGCCAGCAGCCCCTACCTTGGGCTAGCGGGGGGACGAACAGATACGCAGTATTTT | CASSPYLGLAGGRTDTQYF
- | TRBJ1-1 | - | TRBV19 | TGTGCCAGTAGGGCAGGGAGGGAGAACACTGAAGCTTTCTTT | CASRAGRENTEAFF
TRBD1 | TRBJ1-1 | once | TRBV30 | TGTGCCTGGAGACGTGCAGGGGGCACTGAAGCTTTCTTT | CAWRRAGGTEAFF
- | TRBJ1-2 | once | TRBV6-1 | TGTGCCAGCAGCGATATCGGACCGATAGGGTACACCTTC | CASSDIGPIGYTF
- | TRBJ2-3 | - | TRBV19 | TGTGCCAGTACCGCGAGAGGGTACCCAGATACGCAGTATTTT | CASTARGYPDTQYF
TRBD1 | TRBJ2-7 | - | TRBV2 | TGTGCCAGCAGTGTCTCAGGACAGGGGGCTGGTGAGCAGTACTTC | CASSVSGQGAGEQYF
TRBD1 | TRBJ1-1 | - | TRBV30 | TGTGCCTGGAGTGTGAAACAGGGGAAGAACACTGAAGCTTTCTTT | CAWSVKQGKNTEAFF
TRBD1 | TRBJ1-6 | - | TRBV2 | TGTGCCAGCAGTGGGGACAGGGATTCACCCCTCCACTTT | CASSGDRDSPLHF
- | TRBJ1-1 | - | TRBV5-4 | TGTGCCAGCAGTTTCAGGTTCAGGTCCGCCACTCTGAACACTGAAGCTTTCTTT | CASSFRFRSATLNTEAFF
TRBD1 | TRBJ1-6 | - | TRBV5-1 | TGCGCCAGCAGCCGGGAATCCGGGACAGGGAATTCACCCCTCCACTTT | CASSRESGTGNSPLHF
- | TRBJ1-1 | - | TRBV20-1 | TGCAGGGCGCAGGGAAACACTGAAGCTTTCTTT | CRAQGNTEAFF
TRBD1 | TRBJ1-1 | - | TRBV18 | TGTGCCAGCTCAAATACCAGGGGGCGAACCTCTGAAGCTTTCTTT | CASSNTRGRTSEAFF
TRBD1 | TRBJ1-2 | - | TRBV30 | TGTGCCTGGAGTCCCGGGACAGGGCCTGGCTACACCTTC | CAWSPGTGPGYTF
TRBD1 | TRBJ1-1 | large | TRBV2 | TGTGCCAGCAGTGGCTTGGACAGGGGCTCGGGGACTGAAGCTTTCTTT | CASSGLDRGSGTEAFF
- | TRBJ2-1 | - | TRBV20-1 | TGCGGCGGGACACAAGGGAATGAGCAGTTCTTC | CGGTQGNEQFF
- | TRBJ1-2 | - | TRBV30 | TGTGCCTGGAGGGATACAGGGAATCCTGTACTCTACACCTTC | CAWRDTGNPVLYTF
TRBD1 | TRBJ1-6 | - | TRBV5-8 | TGTGCCAGCAGCTTCGATCGGGACAGCTACTATAATTCACCCCTCCACTTT | CASSFDRDSYYNSPLHF
- | TRBJ2-3 | once | TRBV7-8 | TGTGCCAGCAGCGCCAGCCGCGATACGCAGTATTTT | CASSASRDTQYF